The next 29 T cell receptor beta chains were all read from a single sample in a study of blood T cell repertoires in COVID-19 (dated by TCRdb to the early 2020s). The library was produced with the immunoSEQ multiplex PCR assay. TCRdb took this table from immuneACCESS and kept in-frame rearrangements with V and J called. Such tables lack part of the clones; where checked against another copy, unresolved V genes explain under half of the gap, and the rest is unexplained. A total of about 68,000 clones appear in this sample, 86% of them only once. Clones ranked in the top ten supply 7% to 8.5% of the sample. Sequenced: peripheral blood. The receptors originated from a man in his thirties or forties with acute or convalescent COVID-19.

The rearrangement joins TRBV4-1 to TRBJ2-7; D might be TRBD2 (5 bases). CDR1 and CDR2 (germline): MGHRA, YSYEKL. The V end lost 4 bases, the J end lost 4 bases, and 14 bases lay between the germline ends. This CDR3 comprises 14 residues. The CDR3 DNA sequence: TGCGCCAGCAGCCTAATGGGGAGTCCATACGAGCAGTACTTC. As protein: CASSLMGSPYEQYF.

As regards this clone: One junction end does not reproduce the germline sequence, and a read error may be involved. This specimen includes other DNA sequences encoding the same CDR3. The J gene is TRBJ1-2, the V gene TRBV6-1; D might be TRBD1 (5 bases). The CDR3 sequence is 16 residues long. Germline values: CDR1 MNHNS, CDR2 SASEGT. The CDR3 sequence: CASSVRQGSFNYGYTF. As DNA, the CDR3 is TGTGCTAGCAGTGTCAGGCAGGGAAGTTTTAACTATGGCTACACCTTC.

The CDR3 protein is CASSRQAGGGGYTF. The CDR3 DNA reads TGTGCCAGCAGTCGCCAAGCAGGGGGCGGAGGCTACACCTTC. The rearrangement joins TRBV6-6 to TRBJ1-2; 8 nucleotides align to TRBD1. J gave up 8 bases and V 5 bases, and 10 bases lay outside the gene matches. Germline CDR1 MNHNY, CDR2 SVGAGI (reference sequence). CDR3 length: 14 residues.

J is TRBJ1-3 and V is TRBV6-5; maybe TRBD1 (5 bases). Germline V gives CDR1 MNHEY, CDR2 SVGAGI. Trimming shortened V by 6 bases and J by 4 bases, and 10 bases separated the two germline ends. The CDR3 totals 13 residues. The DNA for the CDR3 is TGTGCCAGCAGACGGACAACGGGAAACACCATATATTTT. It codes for CASRRTTGNTIYF.

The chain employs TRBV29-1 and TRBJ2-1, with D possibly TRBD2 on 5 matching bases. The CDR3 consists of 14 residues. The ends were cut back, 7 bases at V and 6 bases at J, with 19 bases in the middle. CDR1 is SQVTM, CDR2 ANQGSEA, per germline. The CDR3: CSAPREGRFNEQFF. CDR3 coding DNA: TGCAGCGCGCCCAGAGAGGGCAGATTCAATGAGCAGTTCTTC.

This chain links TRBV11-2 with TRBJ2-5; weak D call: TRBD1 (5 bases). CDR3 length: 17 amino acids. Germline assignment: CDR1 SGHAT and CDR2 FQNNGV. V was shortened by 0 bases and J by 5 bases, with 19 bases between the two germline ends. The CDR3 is CASSLDLGHLLLETQYF. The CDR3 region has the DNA TGTGCCAGCAGCTTAGATTTGGGGCATCTATTGCTCGAGACCCAGTACTTC. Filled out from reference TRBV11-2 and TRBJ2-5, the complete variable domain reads EAGVAQSPRYKIIEKRQSVAFWCNPISGHATLYWYQQILGQGPKLLIQFQNNGVVDDSQLPKDRFSAERLKGVDSTLKIQPAKLEDSAVYLCASSLDLGHLLLETQYFGPGTRLLVL.

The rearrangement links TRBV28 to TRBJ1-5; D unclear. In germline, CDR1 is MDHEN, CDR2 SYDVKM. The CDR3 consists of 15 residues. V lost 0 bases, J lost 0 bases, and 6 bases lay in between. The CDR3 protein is CASSLWQASNQPQHF. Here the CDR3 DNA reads TGTGCCAGCAGTTTATGGCAAGCTAGCAATCAGCCCCAGCATTTT.

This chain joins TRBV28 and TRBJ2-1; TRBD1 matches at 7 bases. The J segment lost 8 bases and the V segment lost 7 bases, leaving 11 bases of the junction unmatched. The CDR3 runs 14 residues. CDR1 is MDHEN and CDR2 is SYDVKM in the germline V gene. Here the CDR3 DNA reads TGTGCCAGCATAAAAGACAGGGTAGGAGATGAGCAGTTCTTC. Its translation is CASIKDRVGDEQFF.

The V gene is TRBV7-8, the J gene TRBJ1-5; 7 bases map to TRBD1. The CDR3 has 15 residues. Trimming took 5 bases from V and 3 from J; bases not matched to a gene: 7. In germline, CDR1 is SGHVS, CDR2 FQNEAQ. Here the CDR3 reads CASSPRQGNNQPQHF. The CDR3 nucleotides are TGTGCCAGCAGCCCCAGACAGGGAAACAATCAGCCCCAGCATTTT. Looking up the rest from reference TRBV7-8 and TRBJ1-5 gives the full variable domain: GAGVSQSPRYKVAKRGQDVALRCDPISGHVSLFWYQQALGQGPEFLTYFQNEAQLDKSGLPSDRFFAERPEGSVSTLKIQRTQQEDSAVYLCASSPRQGNNQPQHFGDGTRLSIL.

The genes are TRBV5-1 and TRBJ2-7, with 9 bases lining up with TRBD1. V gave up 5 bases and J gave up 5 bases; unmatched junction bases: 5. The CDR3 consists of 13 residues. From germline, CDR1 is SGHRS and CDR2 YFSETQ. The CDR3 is CASRRTGDNEQYF. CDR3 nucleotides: TGCGCCAGCAGACGGACAGGGGACAACGAGCAGTACTTC.

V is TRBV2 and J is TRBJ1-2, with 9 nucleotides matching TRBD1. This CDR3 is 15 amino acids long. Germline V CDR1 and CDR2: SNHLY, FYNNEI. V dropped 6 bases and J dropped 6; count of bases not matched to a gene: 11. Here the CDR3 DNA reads TGTGCCAGCAGGGGGACAGGGACGAGAGGTCATGGCTACACCTTC. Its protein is CASRGTGTRGHGYTF.

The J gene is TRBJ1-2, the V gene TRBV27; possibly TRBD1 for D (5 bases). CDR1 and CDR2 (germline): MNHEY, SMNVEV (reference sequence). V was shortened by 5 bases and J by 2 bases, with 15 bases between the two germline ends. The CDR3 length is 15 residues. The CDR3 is CASSPTIGGNYGYTF. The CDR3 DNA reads TGTGCCAGCAGTCCCACGATCGGGGGGAACTATGGCTACACCTTC.

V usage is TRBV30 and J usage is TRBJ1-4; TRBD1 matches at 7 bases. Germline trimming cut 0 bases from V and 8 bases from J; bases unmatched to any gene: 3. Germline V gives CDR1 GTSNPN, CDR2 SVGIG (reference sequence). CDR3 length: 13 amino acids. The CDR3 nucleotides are TGTGCCTGGAGTGTAGGGACAGCCGAAAAACTGTTTTTT. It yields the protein CAWSVGTAEKLFF.

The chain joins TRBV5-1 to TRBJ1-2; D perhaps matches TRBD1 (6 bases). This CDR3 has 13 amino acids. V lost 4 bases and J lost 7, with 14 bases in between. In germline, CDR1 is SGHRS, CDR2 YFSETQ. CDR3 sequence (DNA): TGCGCCAGCAGCCAAGGGGGAGGGGCTGGCTACACCTTC. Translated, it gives CASSQGGGAGYTF.

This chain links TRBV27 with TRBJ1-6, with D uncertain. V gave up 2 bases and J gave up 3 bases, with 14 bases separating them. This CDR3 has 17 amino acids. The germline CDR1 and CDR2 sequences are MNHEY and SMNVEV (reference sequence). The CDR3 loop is CASSLALGLGYNSPLHF. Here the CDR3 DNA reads TGTGCCAGCAGTTTAGCCCTAGGTCTGGGCTATAATTCACCCCTCCACTTT.

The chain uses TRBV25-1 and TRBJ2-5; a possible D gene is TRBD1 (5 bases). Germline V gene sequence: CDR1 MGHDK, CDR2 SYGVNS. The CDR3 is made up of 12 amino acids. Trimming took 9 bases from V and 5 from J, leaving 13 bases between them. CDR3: CARVGPHETQYF. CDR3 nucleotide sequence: TGTGCCAGGGTGGGGCCTCACGAGACCCAGTACTTC.

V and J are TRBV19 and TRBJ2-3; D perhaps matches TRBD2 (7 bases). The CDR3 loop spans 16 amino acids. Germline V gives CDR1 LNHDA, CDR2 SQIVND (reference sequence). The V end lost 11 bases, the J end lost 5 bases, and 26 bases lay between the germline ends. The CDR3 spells CAAAAGGGGAGDTQYF. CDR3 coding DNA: TGTGCCGCGGCGGCTGGGGGGGGCGGAGCTGGAGATACGCAGTATTTT.

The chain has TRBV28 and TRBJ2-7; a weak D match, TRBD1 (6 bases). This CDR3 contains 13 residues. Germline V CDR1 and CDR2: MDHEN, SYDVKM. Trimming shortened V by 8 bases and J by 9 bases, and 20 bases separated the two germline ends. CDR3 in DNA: TGTGCCAGCGGGACACTCCAAGACCGGGGGCAGTACTTC. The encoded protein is CASGTLQDRGQYF.

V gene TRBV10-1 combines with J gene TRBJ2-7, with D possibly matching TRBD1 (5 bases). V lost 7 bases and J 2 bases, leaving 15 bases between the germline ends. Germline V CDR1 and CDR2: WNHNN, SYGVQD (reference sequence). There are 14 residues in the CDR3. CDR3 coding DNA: TGCGCCAGCAAGATGGCAGGGTCTACCTACGAGCAGTACTTC. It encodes CASKMAGSTYEQYF.

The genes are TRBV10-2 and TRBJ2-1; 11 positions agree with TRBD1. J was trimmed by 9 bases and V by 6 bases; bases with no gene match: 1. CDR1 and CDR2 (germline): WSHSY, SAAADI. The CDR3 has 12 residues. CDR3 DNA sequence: TGCGCCAGCAGAGGGACAGGGGGTGAGCAGTTCTTC. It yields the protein CASRGTGGEQFF.

The CDR3 region has the DNA TGCAGTGCTGTTCAGGGGACGTTCTTC. Translation gives CSAVQGTFF. The chain uses TRBV20-1 and TRBJ2-1; D is perhaps TRBD1 (6 bases). The CDR3 contains 9 residues. Per the germline V gene, CDR1 is DFQATT and CDR2 is SNEGSKA (reference sequence). V lost 5 bases, J lost 15 bases, and 11 bases lay in between.

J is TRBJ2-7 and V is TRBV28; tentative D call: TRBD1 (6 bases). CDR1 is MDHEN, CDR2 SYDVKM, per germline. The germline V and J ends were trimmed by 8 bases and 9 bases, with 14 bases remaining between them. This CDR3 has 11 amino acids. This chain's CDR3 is CASGAGEVQYF. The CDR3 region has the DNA TGTGCCAGCGGGGCAGGGGAAGTGCAGTACTTC.

The DNA for the CDR3 is TGTGCCAGCAGCCAAGGGTTCCGAAAATCAGGAAAGACGACAGGAAACACCATATATTTT. This codes for CASSQGFRKSGKTTGNTIYF. The chain uses TRBV3-1 (or the pseudogene TRBV3-2) and TRBJ1-3, with D uncertain. The germline V gene has CDR1 LGHDT and CDR2 YNNKEL (reference sequence). The CDR3 is made up of 20 amino acids. The V and J ends lost 1 base and 4 bases respectively, with 26 bases between them.

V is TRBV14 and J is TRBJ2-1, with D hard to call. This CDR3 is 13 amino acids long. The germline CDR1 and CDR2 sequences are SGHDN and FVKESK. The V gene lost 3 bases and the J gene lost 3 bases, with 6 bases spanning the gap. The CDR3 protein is CASSQYYYNEQFF. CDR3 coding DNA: TGTGCCAGCAGCCAGTACTACTACAATGAGCAGTTCTTC.

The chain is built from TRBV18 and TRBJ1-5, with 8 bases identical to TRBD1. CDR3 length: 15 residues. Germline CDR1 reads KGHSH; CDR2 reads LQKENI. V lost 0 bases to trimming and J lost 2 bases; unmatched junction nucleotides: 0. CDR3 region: CASSPPTGGNQPQHF. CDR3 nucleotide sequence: TGTGCCAGCTCACCACCGACAGGGGGCAATCAGCCCCAGCATTTT.

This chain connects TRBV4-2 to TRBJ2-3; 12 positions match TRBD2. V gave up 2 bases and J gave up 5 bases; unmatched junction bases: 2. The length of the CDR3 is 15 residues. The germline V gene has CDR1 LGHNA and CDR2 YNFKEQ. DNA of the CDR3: TGTGCCAGCAGCCAAAGGGGACTAGCGGGAGATACGCAGTATTTT. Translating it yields CASSQRGLAGDTQYF.

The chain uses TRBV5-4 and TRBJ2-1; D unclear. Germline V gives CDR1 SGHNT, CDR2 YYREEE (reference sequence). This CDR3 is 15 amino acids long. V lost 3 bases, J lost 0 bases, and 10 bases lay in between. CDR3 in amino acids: CASSYRVPSYNEQFF. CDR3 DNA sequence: TGTGCCAGCAGCTATCGAGTCCCCTCCTACAATGAGCAGTTCTTC.

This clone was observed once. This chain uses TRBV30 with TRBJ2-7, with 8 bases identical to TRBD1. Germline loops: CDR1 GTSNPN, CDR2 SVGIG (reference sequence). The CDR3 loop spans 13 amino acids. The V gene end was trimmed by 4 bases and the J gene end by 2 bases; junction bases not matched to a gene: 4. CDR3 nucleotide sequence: TGTGCCTGGAACAGGGGGTCTACCTACGAGCAGTACTTC. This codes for CAWNRGSTYEQYF.

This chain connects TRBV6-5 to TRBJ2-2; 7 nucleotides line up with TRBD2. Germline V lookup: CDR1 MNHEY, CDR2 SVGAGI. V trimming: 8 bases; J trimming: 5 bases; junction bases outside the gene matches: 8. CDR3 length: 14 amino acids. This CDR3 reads CASPIAGRTGELFF. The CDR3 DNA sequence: TGTGCCAGCCCCATAGCGGGTAGAACCGGGGAGCTGTTTTTT.